This note documents a single T cell receptor (beta chain) sequence. No antigen is known for it. The V and J ends lost 5 bases and 4 bases respectively, with 8 bases between them. CDR3 length equals 12 residues. Germline assignment: CDR1 SGHAT and CDR2 FQDESV (reference sequence). The sample is drawn from a study of T-cell memory formation after mild COVID-19. Background on the study: Across donors, TCR clusters were largely donor specific. Study results and caveats: Cross-reactive memory seemingly joined, as some responding clones were found in pre-infection memory. The study found contracting CD4+ clones mainly in CM and EM and contracting CD8+ clones in EMRA.

Using its own MiXCR run on the 5' RACE reads, TCRdb lists one record per CDR3 protein. In the table there are 450,000 to 650,000 distinct CDR3 sequences, under 20% of which are singletons. The chain couples TRBV11-1 to TRBJ1-2; D remains ambiguous. Sequencing was carried out using PBMCs or a T cell subset sorted from them (not recorded which). This receptor was taken from an adult woman who had mild COVID-19 (a few samples of this study predate the infection). Cell type and time point are not known. The CDR3 is CASSGLSYGYTF. In DNA, the CDR3 is TGTGCCAGCAGCGGTCTTTCCTATGGCTACACCTTC.